This TCR beta chain emerged from a study of blood T cell repertoires in COVID-19. Study-wide context: Italy, Spain and the United States were the sources of the convalescent and acute COVID-19 samples. The cDNA or gDNA used as material had been derived from T cells, B-cell-depleted T cells, or PBMCs.

As handled by the study authors: Reference gene primer amplification gave nucleated cell count estimates. Only in-frame clones appear in the TCRdb table, and some are missing; sequencing was by immunoSEQ multiplex PCR. That table gives V, J and clone size, and the DNA gave D and trimming. The table has around 160,000 clones, approximately 81% seen once; the top ten hold around 40%. Germline loops: CDR1 SNHLY, CDR2 FYNNEI. The CDR3 spans 14 residues. Trimming pared 6 bases from V and 6 bases from J, leaving 15 bases between. The sample comprised peripheral blood. The receptor comes from a human donor in a cohort sampled during active COVID-19. This rearrangement joins TRBV2 to TRBJ2-1; D is unresolved. The DNA for the CDR3 is TGTGCCAGCAGCGCGAGAGGAATGAGCAATGAGCAGTTCTTC. This encodes CASSARGMSNEQFF.